What follows describes a single T cell receptor (beta chain). Germline CDR1 reads SGHRS; CDR2 reads YFSETQ. Trimming removed 2 bases from V and 0 bases from J, with 12 bases in between. The CDR3 loop spans 15 amino acids. Sequenced by immunoSEQ multiplex PCR; TCRdb stores in-frame clones only, minus some. Here the sample spans about 94,000 clones, 80% being singletons. This entry is derived from a study of blood T cell repertoires in COVID-19. Study-level background: Samples taken during acute and convalescent COVID-19 were collected in the United States, Italy and Spain.

The chain couples TRBV5-1 to TRBJ2-7; possibly TRBD2 for D (6 bases). Source material: peripheral blood. The TCR comes from a human donor in a cohort sampled during active COVID-19. DNA for the CDR3: TGCGCCAGCAGCTTAGGGAGGACGAGCTCCTACGAGCAGTACTTC. Protein product: CASSLGRTSSYEQYF.